This T cell receptor beta chain was captured by sequencing in a study of T cell responses to AZD1222 COVID-19 vaccine. Germline V CDR1 and CDR2: SGHRS, YFSETQ. The CDR3 has 20 residues. Trimming removed 0 bases from V and 3 bases from J; junction bases left unmatched: 18. Points from the study as a whole: Among vaccine-associated CD4 TCRs, coverage spanned spike, with dominance at 160-218 and 743-854. No repertoire was sampled before or during the peak T cell response, only after it.

The protocol was immunoSEQ multiplex PCR, while the TCRdb copy is restricted to in-frame clones and leaves out a portion. The sample carries roughly 170,000 clones, 93% recorded once. Regarding this clone: Antigen specificity is unknown.

Here the sequenced sample was peripheral blood, taken on day 0 of AZD1222 vaccination. This chain uses TRBV5-1 with TRBJ1-1; TRBD1 matches at 9 bases. This TCR was recovered from an adult in good health. CDR3 sequence: CASSLGNRDRVLYTDTEAFF. CDR3 DNA: TGCGCCAGCAGCTTGGGGAATAGGGACAGGGTTTTATATACGGACACTGAAGCTTTCTTT.